The source of this TCR beta chain is a study of blood T cell repertoires in COVID-19. J was trimmed by 7 bases and V by 3 bases; bases with no gene match: 5. The CDR3 spans 15 residues. Germline assignment: CDR1 MNHNS and CDR2 SASEGT. This table comes from immunoSEQ multiplex PCR, and its TCRdb copy is limited to in-frame clones, with some not included. The sample has roughly 100,000 clones, roughly 85% seen once. The sequencing input was peripheral blood. The chain links TRBV6-1 to TRBJ2-3, with 12 bases identical to TRBD1. This TCR was recovered from a man in his fifties or sixties in a cohort sampled during active COVID-19. The DNA of the CDR3 is TGTGCCAGCAGTGAGGCCGGGACAGGGGGCAATACGCAGTATTTT. Protein: CASSEAGTGGNTQYF.